Listed below are T cell receptor beta chains from one sample, sequenced in a study of CD8+CD57+ T cells in acquired aplastic anemia. A single record per CDR3 protein comes from TCRdb applying MiXCR to the reads. The repertoire holds some 64,000 distinct CDR3 sequences, less than 65% seen once, with under 3% in the top ten. Material: sorted CD4+, CD8+, or CD8+CD57+ T cells (not recorded which) from PBMCs. The source of these receptors is a human donor in good health, serving as a control. Both conserved end residues are part of each CDR3. D genes are given only for firm matches. Part of the rows lack a size; the others show once, few, many or a class for expanded clones.

V gene	clone size	D gene	J gene	CDR3 DNA	CDR3 protein
TRBV24-1	.	TRBD1	TRBJ2-3	TGTGCCACCACCGGGGAAGGGGGCGGGAGCACAGATACGCAGTATTTT	CATTGEGGGSTDTQYF
TRBV5-1	many	.	TRBJ1-2	TGCGCCAGCAGCTTGAATATGGGCACCCGCTATGGCTACACCTTC	CASSLNMGTRYGYTF
TRBV20-1	many	.	TRBJ2-1	TGCAGTGCTAGAGAGCCTTCGAGAAGTTTAAATGAGCAGTTCTTC	CSAREPSRSLNEQFF
TRBV5-1	many	.	TRBJ2-5	TGCGCCAGCAGCTTGGTCGTAGGTCGGGAGACCCAGTACTTC	CASSLVVGRETQYF
TRBV12-3/TRBV12-4	many	TRBD2	TRBJ2-7	TGTGCCAGCAGTCCTCGGGGGGTCTACGAGCAGTACTTC	CASSPRGVYEQYF
TRBV11-2	many	TRBD1	TRBJ2-1	TGTGCCAGCACCCCCGGGACAGCAGAGTTTAACTCCTACAATGAGCAGTTCTTC	CASTPGTAEFNSYNEQFF
TRBV2	.	.	TRBJ2-5	TGTGCCAGCAGTTCGATTCCGACCTTAGGGGCCCAGTACTTC	CASSSIPTLGAQYF
TRBV2	few	TRBD2	TRBJ2-3	TGTGCCAGCTCACCCCGATTAGCGGGAGCTGGCACAGATACGCAGTATTTT	CASSPRLAGAGTDTQYF
TRBV15	.	.	TRBJ2-7	TGTGCCACCAGCATGGGACGGAAGGGTTACGAGCAGTACTTC	CATSMGRKGYEQYF
TRBV11-1	many	TRBD2	TRBJ2-3	TGTGCCAGCAGCTTAGGTTGGCTAGCGGGAAGTTGGGGCACAGATACGCAGTATTTT	CASSLGWLAGSWGTDTQYF
TRBV2	medium-sized	.	TRBJ2-5	TGTGCCAGTAGAAGGATCGAAGAGACCCAGTACTTC	CASRRIEETQYF
TRBV20-1	few	TRBD2	TRBJ2-7	TGCAGTGCTCCAACATCCGGGGGGAAATACGAGCAGTACTTC	CSAPTSGGKYEQYF
TRBV11-2	.	.	TRBJ1-5	TGTGCCAGCAGCCGCACGGGCGGGAGTAGCAATCAGCCCCAGCATTTT	CASSRTGGSSNQPQHF
TRBV19	few	.	TRBJ2-1	TGTGCCAGTAGTTTCGGAGGGAATGAGCAGTTCTTC	CASSFGGNEQFF
TRBV2	.	.	TRBJ2-7	TGTGCCAGCGGGCACCCGGGGGCCTACGAGCAGTACTTC	CASGHPGAYEQYF